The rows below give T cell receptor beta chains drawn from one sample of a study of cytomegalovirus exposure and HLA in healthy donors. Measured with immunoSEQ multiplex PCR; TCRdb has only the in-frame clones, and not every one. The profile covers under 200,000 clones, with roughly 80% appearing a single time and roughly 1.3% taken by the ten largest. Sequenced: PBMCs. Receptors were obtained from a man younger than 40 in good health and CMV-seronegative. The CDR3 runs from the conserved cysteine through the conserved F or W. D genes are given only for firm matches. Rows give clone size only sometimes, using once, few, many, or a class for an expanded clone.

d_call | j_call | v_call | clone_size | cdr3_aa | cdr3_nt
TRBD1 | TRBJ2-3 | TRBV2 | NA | CASSGTGQGVLPSTDTQYF | TGTGCCAGCAGTGGAACGGGACAGGGGGTGCTACCTAGCACAGATACGCAGTATTTT
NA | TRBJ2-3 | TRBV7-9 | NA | CASSLEIQASTDTQYF | TGTGCCAGCAGCTTAGAGATACAGGCTAGCACAGATACGCAGTATTTT
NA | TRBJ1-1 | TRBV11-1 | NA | CASTGWTEAFF | TGTGCCAGCACCGGGTGGACTGAAGCTTTCTTT
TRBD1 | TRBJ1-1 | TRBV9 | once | CASSVRRDRDDTEAFF | TGTGCCAGCAGCGTACGAAGGGACAGGGATGACACTGAAGCTTTCTTT
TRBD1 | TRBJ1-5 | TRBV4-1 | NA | CASSHNDRDNQPQHF | TGCGCCAGCAGCCATAATGACAGGGACAATCAGCCCCAGCATTTT
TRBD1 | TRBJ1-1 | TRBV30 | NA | CAWTPPGQGWTEAFF | TGTGCCTGGACCCCCCCGGGACAGGGATGGACTGAAGCTTTCTTT
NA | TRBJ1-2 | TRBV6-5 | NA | CATRGGNYGYTF | TGTGCCACCCGCGGGGGGAACTATGGCTACACCTTC
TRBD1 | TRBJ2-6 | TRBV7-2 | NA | CASSFARGFGANVLTF | TGTGCCAGCAGCTTCGCCAGGGGGTTTGGGGCCAACGTCCTGACTTTC
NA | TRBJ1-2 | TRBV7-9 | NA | CASSRGTEYYGYTF | TGTGCCAGCAGCCGCGGGACGGAGTACTATGGCTACACCTTC
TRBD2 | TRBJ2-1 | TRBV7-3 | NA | CASSPVGLAGDGEQFF | TGTGCCAGCAGCCCCGTCGGACTAGCGGGAGACGGTGAGCAGTTCTTC
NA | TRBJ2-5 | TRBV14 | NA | CASSQDLLRETQYF | TGTGCCAGCAGCCAAGATTTACTCCGGGAGACCCAGTACTTC
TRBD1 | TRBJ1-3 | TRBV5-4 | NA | CASSRDSGQGGNTIYF | TGTGCCAGCAGCAGGGACTCGGGACAGGGAGGAAACACCATATATTTT
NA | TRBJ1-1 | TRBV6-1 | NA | CASSDDRQEAFF | TGTGCCAGCAGTGACGACAGGCAGGAGGCTTTCTTT
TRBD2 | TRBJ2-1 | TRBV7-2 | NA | CASSLSSGNYNEQFF | TGTGCCAGCAGCTTATCCAGCGGGAACTACAATGAGCAGTTCTTC
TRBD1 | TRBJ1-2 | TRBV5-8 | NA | CASSFQDRGDYGYTF | TGTGCCAGCAGCTTCCAGGACAGGGGGGACTATGGCTACACCTTC
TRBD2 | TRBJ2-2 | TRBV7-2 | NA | CASSLPAGGPHGELFF | TGTGCCAGCAGCTTACCAGCGGGGGGGCCCCACGGGGAGCTGTTTTTT
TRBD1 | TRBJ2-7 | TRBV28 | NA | CASTSGGSYEQYF | TGTGCCAGCACCTCAGGGGGCTCCTACGAGCAGTACTTC
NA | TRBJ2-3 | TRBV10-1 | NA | CASSDQSSLENTQYF | TGCGCCAGCAGTGACCAGTCGTCGCTAGAGAATACGCAGTATTTT
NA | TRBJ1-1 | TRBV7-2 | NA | CASSLGGSDEAFF | TGTGCCAGCAGCTTAGGAGGGTCGGACGAAGCTTTCTTT
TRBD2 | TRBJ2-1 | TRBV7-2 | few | CASSLTSGYNEQFF | TGTGCCAGCAGCTTAACTAGCGGATACAATGAGCAGTTCTTC
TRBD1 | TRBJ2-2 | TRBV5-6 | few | CASSFWDRGATGELFF | TGTGCCAGCAGCTTTTGGGACAGGGGAGCCACCGGGGAGCTGTTTTTT
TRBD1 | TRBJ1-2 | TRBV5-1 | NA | CASSFGQGTGYTF | TGCGCCAGCAGCTTTGGACAGGGGACGGGCTACACCTTC
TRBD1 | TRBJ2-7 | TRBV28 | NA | CASSLGQGIYEQYF | TGTGCCAGCAGTTTAGGACAGGGGATTTACGAGCAGTACTTC
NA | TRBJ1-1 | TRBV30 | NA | CAWSASAEGAFF | TGTGCCTGGAGTGCCTCCGCTGAGGGAGCTTTCTTT
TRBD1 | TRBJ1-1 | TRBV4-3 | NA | CASSHRTGKNTEAFF | TGCGCCAGCAGCCACCGGACAGGGAAAAACACTGAAGCTTTCTTT
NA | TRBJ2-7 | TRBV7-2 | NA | CASSRAYEQYF | TGTGCCAGCAGCCGAGCGTATGAGCAGTACTTC
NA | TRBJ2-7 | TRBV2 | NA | CASNGDTATYEQYF | TGTGCCAGCAACGGGGACACCGCAACCTACGAGCAGTACTTC
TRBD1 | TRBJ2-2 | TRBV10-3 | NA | CAIRGQMSTGELFF | TGTGCCATCAGGGGACAGATGAGCACCGGGGAGCTGTTTTTT
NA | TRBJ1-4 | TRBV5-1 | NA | CASSPIQGTNEKLFF | TGCGCCAGCAGCCCCATCCAGGGGACTAATGAAAAACTGTTTTTT
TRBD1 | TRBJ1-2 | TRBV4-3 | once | CASSQDGDRPSFSGGYTF | TGCGCCAGCAGCCAAGATGGGGACAGGCCCTCTTTTAGTGGTGGCTACACCTTC
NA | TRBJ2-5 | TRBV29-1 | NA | CSVHGFVETQYF | TGCAGCGTTCACGGTTTCGTCGAGACCCAGTACTTC
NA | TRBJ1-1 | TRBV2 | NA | CASSPARARSGTEAFF | TGTGCCAGCAGCCCGGCCCGGGCAAGATCAGGGACTGAAGCTTTCTTT
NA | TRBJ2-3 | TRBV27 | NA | CASSFGQGLTDTQYF | TGTGCCAGCAGTTTCGGACAAGGGCTCACAGATACGCAGTATTTT
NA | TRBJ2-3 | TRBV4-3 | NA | CASSQDRTSKADTQYF | TGCGCCAGCAGCCAAGATCGAACTAGCAAGGCAGATACGCAGTATTTT
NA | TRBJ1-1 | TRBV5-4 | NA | CASSLVRGDTEAFF | TGTGCCAGCAGCTTAGTCAGGGGTGACACTGAAGCTTTCTTT
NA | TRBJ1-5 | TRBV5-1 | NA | CASSVGGGRNQPQHF | TGCGCCAGCAGCGTCGGGGGGGGGCGGAATCAGCCCCAGCATTTT
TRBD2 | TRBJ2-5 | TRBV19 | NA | CASSVWTSGQETQYF | TGTGCCAGTAGTGTTTGGACTAGCGGACAAGAGACCCAGTACTTC
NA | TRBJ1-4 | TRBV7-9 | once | CSSQGRPGEKLFF | TGTTCCAGCCAGGGCAGACCTGGCGAAAAACTGTTTTTT
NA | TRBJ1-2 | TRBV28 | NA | CASSLRPGYGYTF | TGTGCCAGCAGTTTACGGCCGGGCTATGGCTACACCTTC
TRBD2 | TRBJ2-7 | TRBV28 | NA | CASSQITSGGKKQYF | TGTGCCAGCAGTCAAATCACTAGCGGGGGGAAGAAGCAGTACTTC
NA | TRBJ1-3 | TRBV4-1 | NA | CASSQWGGALSGNTIYF | TGCGCCAGCAGCCAATGGGGGGGGGCCCTCTCTGGAAACACCATATATTTT
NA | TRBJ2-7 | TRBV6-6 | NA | CASSFGGAGYEQYF | TGTGCCAGCAGCTTCGGCGGCGCCGGCTACGAGCAGTACTTC
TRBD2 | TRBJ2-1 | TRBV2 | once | CASSGAGGVYEQFF | TGTGCCAGCAGCGGAGCGGGGGGGGTGTATGAGCAGTTCTTC
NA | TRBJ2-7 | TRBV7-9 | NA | CASSLLGAGQLSYEQYF | TGTGCCAGCAGCTTACTGGGGGCGGGACAGCTCTCCTACGAGCAGTACTTC
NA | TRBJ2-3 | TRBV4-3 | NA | CASSQDLEGFSTDTQYF | TGCGCCAGCAGCCAAGATCTTGAGGGCTTTAGCACAGATACGCAGTATTTT
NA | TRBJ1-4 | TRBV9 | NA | CASSVLGQSNEKLFF | TGTGCCAGCAGCGTCCTGGGGCAGTCAAATGAAAAACTGTTTTTT
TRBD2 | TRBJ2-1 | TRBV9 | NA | CASSAGLAERNEQFF | TGTGCCAGCAGCGCGGGACTAGCGGAGAGGAATGAGCAGTTCTTC
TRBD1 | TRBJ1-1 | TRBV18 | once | CASSPGQDRTEAFF | TGTGCCAGCTCACCGGGACAGGACAGGACTGAAGCTTTCTTT
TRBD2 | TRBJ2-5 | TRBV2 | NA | CASGVEREGTQYF | TGTGCCAGCGGCGTAGAGCGGGAGGGGACCCAGTACTTC
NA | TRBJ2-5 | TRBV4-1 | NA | CASSQLNRDLETQYF | TGCGCCAGCAGCCAACTTAACAGGGACCTTGAGACCCAGTACTTC
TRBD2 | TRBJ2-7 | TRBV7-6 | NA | CASSPSPGGAGLYEQYF | TGTGCCAGCAGCCCCTCCCCGGGTGGAGCGGGGCTCTACGAGCAGTACTTC
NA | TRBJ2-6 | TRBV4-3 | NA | CASSQEPVSGANVLTF | TGCGCCAGCAGCCAAGAGCCGGTTTCTGGGGCCAACGTCCTGACTTTC
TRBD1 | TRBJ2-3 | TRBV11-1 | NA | CASSPYDRGRTDTQYF | TGTGCCAGCAGCCCTTACGACAGGGGGCGCACAGATACGCAGTATTTT